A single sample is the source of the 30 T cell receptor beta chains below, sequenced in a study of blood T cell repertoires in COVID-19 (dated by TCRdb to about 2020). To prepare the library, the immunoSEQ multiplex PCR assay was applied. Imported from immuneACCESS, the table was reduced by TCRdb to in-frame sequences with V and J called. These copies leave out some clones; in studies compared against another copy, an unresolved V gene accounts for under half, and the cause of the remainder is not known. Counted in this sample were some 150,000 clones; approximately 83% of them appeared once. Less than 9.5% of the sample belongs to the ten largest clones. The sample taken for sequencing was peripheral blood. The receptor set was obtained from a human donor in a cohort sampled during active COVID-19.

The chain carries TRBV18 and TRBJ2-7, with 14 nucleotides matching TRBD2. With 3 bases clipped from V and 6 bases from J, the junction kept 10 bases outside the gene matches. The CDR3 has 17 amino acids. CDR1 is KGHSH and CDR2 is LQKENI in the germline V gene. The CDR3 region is CASSPGTSGGLRGEQYF. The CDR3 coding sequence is TGTGCCAGCTCACCTGGGACTAGCGGGGGATTACGGGGCGAGCAGTACTTC.

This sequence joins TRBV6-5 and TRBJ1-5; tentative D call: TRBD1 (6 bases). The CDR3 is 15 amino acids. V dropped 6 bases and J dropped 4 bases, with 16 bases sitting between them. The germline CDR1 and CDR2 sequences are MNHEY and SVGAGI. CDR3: CASSDSGTRNQPQHF. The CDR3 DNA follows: TGTGCCAGCAGCGATTCCGGGACAAGGAATCAGCCCCAGCATTTT.

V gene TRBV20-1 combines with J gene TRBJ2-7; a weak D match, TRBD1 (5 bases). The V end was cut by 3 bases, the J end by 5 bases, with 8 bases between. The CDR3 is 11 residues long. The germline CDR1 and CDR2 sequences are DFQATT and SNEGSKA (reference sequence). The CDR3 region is CSASLGHEQYF. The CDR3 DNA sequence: TGCAGTGCTAGTCTGGGGCACGAGCAGTACTTC.

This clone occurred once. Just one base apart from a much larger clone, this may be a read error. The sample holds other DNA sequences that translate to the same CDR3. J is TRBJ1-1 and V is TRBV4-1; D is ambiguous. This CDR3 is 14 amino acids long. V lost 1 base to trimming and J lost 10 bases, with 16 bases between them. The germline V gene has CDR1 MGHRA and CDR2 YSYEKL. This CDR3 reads CASSQGYRGLVAFF. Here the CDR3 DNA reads TGCGCCAGCAGCCAAGGGTACAGAGGGCTGGTAGCTTTCTTT.

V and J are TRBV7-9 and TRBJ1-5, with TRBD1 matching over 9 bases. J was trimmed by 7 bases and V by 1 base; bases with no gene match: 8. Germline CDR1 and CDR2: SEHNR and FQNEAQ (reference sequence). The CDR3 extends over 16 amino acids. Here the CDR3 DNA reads TGTGCCAGCAGCTTAGGGTACAGGGGGCGTAGGCAGCCCCAGCATTTT. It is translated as CASSLGYRGRRQPQHF.

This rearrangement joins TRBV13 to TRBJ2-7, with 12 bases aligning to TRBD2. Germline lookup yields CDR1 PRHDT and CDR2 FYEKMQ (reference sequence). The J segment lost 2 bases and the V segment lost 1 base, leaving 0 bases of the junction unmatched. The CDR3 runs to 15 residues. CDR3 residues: CASSLASGGAYEQYF. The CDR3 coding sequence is TGTGCCAGCAGCTTAGCTAGCGGGGGGGCCTACGAGCAGTACTTC.

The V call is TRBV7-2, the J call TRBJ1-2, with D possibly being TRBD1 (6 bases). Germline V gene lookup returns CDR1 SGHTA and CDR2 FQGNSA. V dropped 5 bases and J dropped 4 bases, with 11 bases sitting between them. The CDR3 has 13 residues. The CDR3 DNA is TGTGCCAGCAGCCTGGGGACAACCTATGGCTACACCTTC. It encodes CASSLGTTYGYTF.

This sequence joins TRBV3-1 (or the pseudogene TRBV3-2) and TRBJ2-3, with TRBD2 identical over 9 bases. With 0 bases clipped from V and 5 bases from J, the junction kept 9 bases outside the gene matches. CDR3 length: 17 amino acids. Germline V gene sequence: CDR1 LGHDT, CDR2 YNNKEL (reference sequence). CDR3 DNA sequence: TGTGCCAGCAGCCAAGATTTGGCGGGGGGGCAAAAAGATACGCAGTATTTT. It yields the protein CASSQDLAGGQKDTQYF.

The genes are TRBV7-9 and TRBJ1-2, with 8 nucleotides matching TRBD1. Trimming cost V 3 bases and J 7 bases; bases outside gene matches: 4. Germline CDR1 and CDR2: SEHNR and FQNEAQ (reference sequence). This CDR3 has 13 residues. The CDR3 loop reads CASSLQGAGGYTF. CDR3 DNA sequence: TGTGCCAGCAGCTTGCAGGGGGCTGGTGGCTACACCTTC.

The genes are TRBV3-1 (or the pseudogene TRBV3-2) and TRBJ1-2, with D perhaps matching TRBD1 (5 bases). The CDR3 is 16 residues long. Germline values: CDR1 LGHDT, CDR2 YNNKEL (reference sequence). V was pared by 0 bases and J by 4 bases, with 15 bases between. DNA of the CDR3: TGTGCCAGCAGCCAAGATGGGGCAGGGAGGGTCTATGGCTACACCTTC. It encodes CASSQDGAGRVYGYTF.

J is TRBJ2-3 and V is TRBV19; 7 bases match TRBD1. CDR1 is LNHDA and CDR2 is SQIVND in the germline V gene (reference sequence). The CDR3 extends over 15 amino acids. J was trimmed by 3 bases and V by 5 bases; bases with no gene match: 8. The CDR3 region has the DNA TGTGCCAGTAGTTTACGGACAGGAAGAACAGATACGCAGTATTTT. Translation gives CASSLRTGRTDTQYF.

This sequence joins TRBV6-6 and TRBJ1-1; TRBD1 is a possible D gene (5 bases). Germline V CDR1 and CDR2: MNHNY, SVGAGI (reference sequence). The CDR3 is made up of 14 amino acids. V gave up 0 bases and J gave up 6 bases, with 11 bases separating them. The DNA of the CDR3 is TGTGCCAGCAGTTACTCTCGGGAGGGGCCTGAAGCTTTCTTT. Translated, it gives CASSYSREGPEAFF.

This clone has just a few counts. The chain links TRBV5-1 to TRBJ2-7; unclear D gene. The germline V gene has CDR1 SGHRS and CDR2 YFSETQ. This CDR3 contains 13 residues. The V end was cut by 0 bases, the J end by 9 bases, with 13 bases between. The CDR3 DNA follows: TGCGCCAGCAGCTTGGGGGCAGTTTGGTCGCAGTACTTC. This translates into CASSLGAVWSQYF.

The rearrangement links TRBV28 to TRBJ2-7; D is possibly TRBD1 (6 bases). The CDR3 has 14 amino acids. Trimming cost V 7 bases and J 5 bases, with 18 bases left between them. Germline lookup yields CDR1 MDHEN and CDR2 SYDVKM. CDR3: CASTLKLGANEQYF. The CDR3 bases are TGTGCCAGCACCTTGAAGCTGGGGGCGAACGAGCAGTACTTC.

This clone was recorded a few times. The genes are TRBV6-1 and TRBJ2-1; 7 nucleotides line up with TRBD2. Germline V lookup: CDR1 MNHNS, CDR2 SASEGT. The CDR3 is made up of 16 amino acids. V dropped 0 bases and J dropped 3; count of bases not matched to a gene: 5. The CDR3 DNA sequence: TGTGCCAGCAGTGAAGCCGGAGCGGGGTACTACAATGAGCAGTTCTTC. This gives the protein CASSEAGAGYYNEQFF.

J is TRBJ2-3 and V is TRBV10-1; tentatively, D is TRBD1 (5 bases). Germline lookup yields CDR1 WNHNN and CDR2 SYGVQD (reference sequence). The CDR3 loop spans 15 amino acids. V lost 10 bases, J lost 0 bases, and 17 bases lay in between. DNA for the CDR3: TGCGCCATCCCGACGACAGACACTAGCACAGATACGCAGTATTTT. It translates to CAIPTTDTSTDTQYF.

The CDR3 sequence: CASFPGGASETQYF. The CDR3 DNA sequence: TGCGCCAGCTTCCCGGGGGGGGCCTCAGAGACCCAGTACTTC. The chain is built from TRBV5-1 and TRBJ2-5; TRBD2 matches at 8 bases. J lost 4 bases, V lost 7 bases, and 9 bases had no gene match. Germline lookup yields CDR1 SGHRS and CDR2 YFSETQ. The CDR3 is 14 amino acids.

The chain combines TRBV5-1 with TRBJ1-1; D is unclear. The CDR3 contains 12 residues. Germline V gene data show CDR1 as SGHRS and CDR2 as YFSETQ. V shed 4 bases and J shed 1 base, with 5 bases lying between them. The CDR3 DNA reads TGCGCCAGCAGCGAGCCGAACACTGAAGCTTTCTTT. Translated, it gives CASSEPNTEAFF.

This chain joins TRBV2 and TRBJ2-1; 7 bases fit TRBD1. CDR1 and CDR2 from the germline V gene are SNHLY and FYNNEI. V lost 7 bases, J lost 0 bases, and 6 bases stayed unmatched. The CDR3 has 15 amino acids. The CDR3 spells CASTGQVSSYNEQFF. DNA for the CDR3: TGTGCCAGCACTGGACAGGTCAGCTCCTACAATGAGCAGTTCTTC.

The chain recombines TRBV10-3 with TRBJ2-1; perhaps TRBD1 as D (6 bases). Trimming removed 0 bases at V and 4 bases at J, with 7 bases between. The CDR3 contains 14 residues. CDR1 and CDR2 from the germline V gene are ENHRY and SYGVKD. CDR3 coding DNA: TGTGCCATCAGTGAGTCAGGGGGTTACAATGAGCAGTTCTTC. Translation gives CAISESGGYNEQFF.

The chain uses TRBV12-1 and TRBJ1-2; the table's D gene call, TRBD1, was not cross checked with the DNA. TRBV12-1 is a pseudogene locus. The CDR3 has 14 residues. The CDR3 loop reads CASSSPDRGYGYTF. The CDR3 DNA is TGTGCCAGCAGCTCACCGGACAGGGGCTATGGCTACACCTTC.

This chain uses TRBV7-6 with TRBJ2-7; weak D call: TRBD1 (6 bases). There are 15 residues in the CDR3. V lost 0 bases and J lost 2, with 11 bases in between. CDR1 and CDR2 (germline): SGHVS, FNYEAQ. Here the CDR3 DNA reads TGTGCCAGCAGCTTAGCTCCTGGGGGCACCTACGAGCAGTACTTC. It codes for CASSLAPGGTYEQYF.

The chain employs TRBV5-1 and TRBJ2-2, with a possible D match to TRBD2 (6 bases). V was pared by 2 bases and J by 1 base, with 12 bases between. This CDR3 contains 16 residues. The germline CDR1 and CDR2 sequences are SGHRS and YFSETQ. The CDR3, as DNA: TGCGCCAGCAGCTTAATACTGGGACTGAACACCGGGGAGCTGTTTTTT. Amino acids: CASSLILGLNTGELFF.

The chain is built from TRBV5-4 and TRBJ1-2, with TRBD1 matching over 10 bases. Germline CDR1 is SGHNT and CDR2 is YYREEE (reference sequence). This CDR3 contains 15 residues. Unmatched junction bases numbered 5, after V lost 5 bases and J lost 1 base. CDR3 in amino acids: CASRSDRGLNYGYTF. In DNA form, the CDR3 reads TGTGCCAGCAGATCAGACAGGGGGCTTAACTATGGCTACACCTTC. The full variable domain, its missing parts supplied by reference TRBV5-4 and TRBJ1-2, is ETGVTQSPTHLIKTRGQQVTLRCSSQSGHNTVSWYQQALGQGPQFIFQYYREEENGRGNFPPRFSGLQFPNYSSELNVNALELDDSALYLCASRSDRGLNYGYTFGSGTRLTVV.

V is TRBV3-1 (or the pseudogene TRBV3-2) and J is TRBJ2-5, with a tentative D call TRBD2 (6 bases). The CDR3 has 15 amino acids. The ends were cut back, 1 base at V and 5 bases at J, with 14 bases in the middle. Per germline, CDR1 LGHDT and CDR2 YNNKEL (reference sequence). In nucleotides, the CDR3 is TGTGCCAGCAGCCAAGGGGGAGGACCCGGGGAGACCCAGTACTTC. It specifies CASSQGGGPGETQYF.

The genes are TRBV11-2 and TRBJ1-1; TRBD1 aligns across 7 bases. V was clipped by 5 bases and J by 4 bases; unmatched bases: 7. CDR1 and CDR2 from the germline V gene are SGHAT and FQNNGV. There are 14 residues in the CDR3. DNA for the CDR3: TGTGCCAGCAGCCCGACAGGGAGTAGCACTGAAGCTTTCTTT. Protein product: CASSPTGSSTEAFF.

The CDR3 bases are TGCGCCAGCAGCCAAGATGGAACAGGTCCCGAGAATGAGCAGTTCTTC. Its translation: CASSQDGTGPENEQFF. The rearrangement links TRBV4-1 to TRBJ2-1, with D perhaps matching TRBD1 (5 bases). Germline CDR1 and CDR2: MGHRA and YSYEKL. The CDR3 is made up of 16 amino acids. The germline V and J ends were trimmed by 0 bases and 7 bases, with 16 bases remaining between them.

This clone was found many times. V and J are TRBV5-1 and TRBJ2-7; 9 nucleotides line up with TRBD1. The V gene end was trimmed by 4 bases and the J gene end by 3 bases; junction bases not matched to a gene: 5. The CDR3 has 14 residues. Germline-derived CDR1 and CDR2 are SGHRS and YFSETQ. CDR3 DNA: TGCGCCAGCAGCCTCAGACAGGGGGGCTACGAGCAGTACTTC. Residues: CASSLRQGGYEQYF.

The CDR3 region has the DNA TGTGCCAGCAGCCCCTTAGGCGGGGGGTACAATGAGCAGTTCTTC. Residues: CASSPLGGGYNEQFF. The rearrangement links TRBV2 to TRBJ2-1; TRBD2 matches 8 bases. J was trimmed by 4 bases and V by 6 bases; bases with no gene match: 8. The CDR3 covers 15 residues. Germline V gives CDR1 SNHLY, CDR2 FYNNEI.

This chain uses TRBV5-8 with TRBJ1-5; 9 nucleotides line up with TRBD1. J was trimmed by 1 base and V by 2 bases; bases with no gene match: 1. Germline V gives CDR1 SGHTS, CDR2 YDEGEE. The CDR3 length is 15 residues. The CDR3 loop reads CASSLGTGSNQPQHF. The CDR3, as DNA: TGTGCCAGCAGCTTAGGGACAGGGAGCAATCAGCCCCAGCATTTT.